The T cell receptor (beta chain) described here comes from a study of T cells in Graves' hyperthyroidism and ophthalmopathy. Background on the study: The authors collected peripheral blood at initial diagnosis, before any treatment.

CDR3 length: 14 amino acids. Germline CDR1 and CDR2: MGHRA and YSYEKL. Stable hyperthyroidism: no ophthalmopathy progression over 18 months of follow-up. From RNA transcripts, TCR beta CDR3 regions were amplified. First-round RT-PCR of the TCR CDR3 relied on the HTBI primer set. Via MiXCR, TCRdb re-called the multiplex PCR reads, giving one row per CDR3 protein. The sample comprises around 97,000 distinct CDR3 sequences, about 50% of which are singletons, and approximately 24% rests with the top ten. A word on this clonotype: The junction and the germline gene differ at one end; a read error may be behind it.

The rearrangement uses TRBV4-1 and TRBJ1-6; no reliable D call. The specimen sequenced was blood. This receptor was obtained from a man aged 40-49 years with Graves' hyperthyroidism. The CDR3 DNA reads as TGTGCCAGCAGCCTCGGTAAGGGAGGCTCACCCCTCCACTTT. Amino acids: CASSLGKGGSPLHF.